What follows are 28 T cell receptor beta chains derived from one specimen sequenced in a study of blood T cell repertoires in COVID-19. Profiled with immunoSEQ multiplex PCR; TCRdb holds only in-frame clones, not every one. Of about 93,000 clones in the sample, roughly 85% are singletons; the top ten hold 15% to 20%. Sequencing was done on a sample of peripheral blood. These receptors were taken from a human donor in a cohort sampled during active COVID-19.

The chain recombines TRBV2 with TRBJ2-7; 7 positions match TRBD2. The CDR3 totals 12 residues. Germline V gene data show CDR1 as SNHLY and CDR2 as FYNNEI. The trim removed 6 bases at V and 10 bases at J, leaving 9 bases unmatched. Here the CDR3 reads CASREVLASQYF. The CDR3, as DNA: TGTGCCAGCAGGGAGGTACTAGCGTCTCAGTACTTC.

The chain links TRBV24-1 to TRBJ2-7; possibly TRBD1 for D (5 bases). Germline assignment: CDR1 KGHDR and CDR2 SFDVKD. Trimming removed 2 bases from V and 0 bases from J, with 10 bases in between. The CDR3 loop spans 15 amino acids. CDR3 DNA sequence: TGTGCCACCAGTGATTCTGAAGGGGTCTCCTACGAGCAGTACTTC. Residues: CATSDSEGVSYEQYF.

The chain links TRBV7-3 to TRBJ2-1, with 7 bases aligning to TRBD1. J gave up 9 bases and V 4 bases, and 12 bases lay outside the gene matches. CDR1 SGHTA and CDR2 FQGTGA come from the germline V gene. The CDR3 has 15 amino acids. This CDR3 is CASSSQGQVDGEQFF. CDR3 DNA sequence: TGTGCCAGCAGCTCCCAAGGACAGGTGGATGGTGAGCAGTTCTTC. The variable domain in full, completed from reference TRBV7-3 and TRBJ2-1, reads GAGVSQTPSNKVTEKGKYVELRCDPISGHTALYWYRQSLGQGPEFLIYFQGTGAADDSGLPNDRFFAVRPEGSVSTLKIQRTERGDSAVYLCASSSQGQVDGEQFFGPGTRLTVL.

V usage is TRBV28 and J usage is TRBJ1-2; unclear D gene. This CDR3 contains 16 residues. Between the trimmed V and J ends, which lost 2 bases and 3 bases, there was a span of 16 bases. Germline V gives CDR1 MDHEN, CDR2 SYDVKM. The CDR3 reads CASSLTSVRTHYGYTF. CDR3 bases: TGTGCCAGCAGTTTAACGTCGGTCCGCACCCACTATGGCTACACCTTC.

A few counts support this clone. The V gene is TRBV5-8, the J gene TRBJ2-1; 9 bases agree with TRBD2. The germline V gene encodes CDR1 SGHTS and CDR2 YDEGEE. The CDR3 spans 16 residues. The trim removed 0 bases at V and 8 bases at J, leaving 9 bases unmatched. In nucleotides, the CDR3 is TGTGCCAGCAGCTTGGAGGCGGGAGGGCCGGGGGATGAGCAGTTCTTC. Encoded protein: CASSLEAGGPGDEQFF.

The chain is built from TRBV19 and TRBJ2-5; 11 nucleotides match TRBD2. Per germline, CDR1 LNHDA and CDR2 SQIVND (reference sequence). There are 14 residues in the CDR3. With V trimmed by 10 bases and J by 5 bases, 9 bases remained unmatched. The CDR3 spells CATGLAGSRETQYF. In nucleotides, the CDR3 is TGTGCCACCGGACTAGCGGGTTCTCGGGAGACCCAGTACTTC. Variable domain in full (rest from reference TRBV19 and TRBJ2-5): DGGITQSPKYLFRKEGQNVTLSCEQNLNHDAMYWYRQDPGQGLRLIYYSQIVNDFQKGDIAEGYSVSREKKESFPLTVTSAQKNPTAFYLCATGLAGSRETQYFGPGTRLLVL.

This clone has just a few counts. V is TRBV5-1 and J is TRBJ2-3; TRBD1 aligns across 10 bases. The germline CDR1 and CDR2 sequences are SGHRS and YFSETQ. This CDR3 is built from 15 residues. V gave up 6 bases and J gave up 2 bases; unmatched junction bases: 6. CDR3 protein: CASTRTGGLTDTQYF. The CDR3 region has the DNA TGCGCCAGCACCCGGACAGGGGGGCTCACAGATACGCAGTATTTT. Full variable domain (rest looked up from reference TRBV5-1 and TRBJ2-3): KAGVTQTPRYLIKTRGQQVTLSCSPISGHRSVSWYQQTPGQGLQFLFEYFSETQRNKGNFPGRFSGRQFSNSRSEMNVSTLELGDSALYLCASTRTGGLTDTQYFGPGTRLTVL.

The V and J genes are TRBV18 and TRBJ2-6, with a tentative D call TRBD2 (5 bases). The germline CDR1 and CDR2 sequences are KGHSH and LQKENI. V gave up 3 bases and J gave up 0 bases, with 15 bases separating them. This CDR3 is built from 18 residues. CDR3 bases: TGTGCCAGCTCACCTCTCGGCCCGGGAAGCTCTGGGGCCAACGTCCTGACTTTC. Its protein is CASSPLGPGSSGANVLTF.

This chain links TRBV29-1 with TRBJ1-1; D possibly corresponds to TRBD1 (5 bases). The CDR3 consists of 13 residues. V was cut by 0 bases and J by 3 bases, with 8 bases left in between. The germline V gene encodes CDR1 SQVTM and CDR2 ANQGSEA. The CDR3 DNA reads TGCAGCGTTGAAGAAGACAGATACACTGAAGCTTTCTTT. This translates into CSVEEDRYTEAFF.

This chain uses TRBV5-4 with TRBJ1-1; 7 bases fit TRBD1. Trimming cost V 4 bases and J 4 bases; bases outside gene matches: 13. CDR3 length equals 16 residues. Germline CDR1 is SGHNT and CDR2 is YYREEE (reference sequence). The CDR3 reads CASSPPPAGGITEAFF. The CDR3 DNA sequence: TGTGCCAGCAGCCCCCCCCCGGCAGGGGGTATCACTGAAGCTTTCTTT.

V is TRBV5-1 and J is TRBJ2-2, with 8 bases matching TRBD2. The CDR3 has 15 residues. Per the germline V gene, CDR1 is SGHRS and CDR2 is YFSETQ. Trimming cost V 4 bases and J 3 bases; bases outside gene matches: 5. CDR3 DNA sequence: TGCGCCAGCAGCAACAGCGGGGGCTACACCGGGGAGCTGTTTTTT. Translated, it gives CASSNSGGYTGELFF. The full variable domain, with the rest looked up from reference TRBV5-1 and TRBJ2-2, is KAGVTQTPRYLIKTRGQQVTLSCSPISGHRSVSWYQQTPGQGLQFLFEYFSETQRNKGNFPGRFSGRQFSNSRSEMNVSTLELGDSALYLCASSNSGGYTGELFFGEGSRLTVL.

This sequence joins TRBV5-1 and TRBJ2-3; 7 nucleotides align to TRBD2. This CDR3 has 15 residues. Looked up from germline, CDR1 is SGHRS and CDR2 is YFSETQ. V was clipped by 2 bases and J by 2 bases; unmatched bases: 5. The CDR3 DNA sequence: TGCGCCAGCAGCTTTCAGCGGGGTCTCACAGATACGCAGTATTTT. Protein sequence: CASSFQRGLTDTQYF.

This clone was detected only once. The gene calls are TRBV2 and TRBJ2-3, with 7 bases lining up with TRBD1. Germline CDR1 SNHLY, CDR2 FYNNEI. This CDR3 has 14 residues. The junction had 3 bases not matched to a gene; V was cut back by 6 bases and J by 0 bases. CDR3 in amino acids: CASRSDRSTDTQYF. The CDR3 nucleotides are TGTGCCAGCAGGTCGGACAGGAGCACAGATACGCAGTATTTT.

The chain is built from TRBV19 and TRBJ1-3; TRBD1 matches 11 bases. V lost 5 bases to trimming and J lost 0 bases; unmatched junction nucleotides: 6. Germline V CDR1 and CDR2: LNHDA, SQIVND (reference sequence). CDR3 size: 17 residues. The CDR3 DNA sequence: TGTGCCAGTAGTCCTTGGACAGGGGGCTTCTCTGGAAACACCATATATTTT. Amino acid sequence: CASSPWTGGFSGNTIYF.

The chain carries TRBV19 and TRBJ2-3; 7 nucleotides agree with TRBD2. CDR3 length: 15 residues. The ends lost 1 base at V and 0 bases at J; junction bases unmatched: 1. Germline V gene data show CDR1 as LNHDA and CDR2 as SQIVND (reference sequence). The CDR3 DNA follows: TGTGCCAGTAGTATAGGAGCGGGGAGCACAGATACGCAGTATTTT. It yields the protein CASSIGAGSTDTQYF.

This chain links TRBV11-2 with TRBJ1-2, with D possibly matching TRBD1 (5 bases). V lost 1 base, J lost 8 bases, and 17 bases lay in between. The CDR3 length is 15 residues. The germline CDR1 and CDR2 sequences are SGHAT and FQNNGV. The CDR3 DNA follows: TGTGCCAGCAGCTTAGTGGGGGGAGTAGGGGACGGCTACACCTTC. Protein sequence: CASSLVGGVGDGYTF.

The V gene is TRBV18, the J gene TRBJ2-5, with unresolved D. The CDR3 is made up of 13 amino acids. CDR1 is KGHSH and CDR2 is LQKENI in the germline V gene. The ends were cut back, 4 bases at V and 0 bases at J, with 6 bases in the middle. The CDR3 DNA reads TGTGCCAGCTCACTTCAGAACCAAGAGACCCAGTACTTC. Protein: CASSLQNQETQYF.

This clone has at least ten counts. The chain combines TRBV7-9 with TRBJ1-1, with D possibly TRBD1 on 5 matching bases. Trimming took 7 bases from V and 2 from J, leaving 11 bases between them. Germline assignment: CDR1 SEHNR and CDR2 FQNEAQ (reference sequence). The CDR3 totals 13 residues. The DNA for the CDR3 is TGTGCCAGCACCTCGGGGGTCAACACTGAAGCTTTCTTT. This translates into CASTSGVNTEAFF.

The chain joins TRBV29-1 to TRBJ1-1; TRBD1 is a possible D gene (5 bases). Trimming stripped 6 bases from V and 5 bases from J, with 22 bases between. In germline, CDR1 is SQVTM, CDR2 ANQGSEA. This CDR3 has 15 amino acids. CDR3 protein: CSVAGRTYWATEAFF. In DNA form, the CDR3 reads TGCAGCGTGGCCGGGAGGACATACTGGGCAACTGAAGCTTTCTTT.

The chain combines TRBV10-1 with TRBJ2-1, with D uncertain. In germline, CDR1 is WNHNN, CDR2 SYGVQD (reference sequence). This CDR3 comprises 13 residues. Trimming removed 1 base at V and 9 bases at J, with 10 bases between. The CDR3 nucleotides are TGCGCCAGCAGTGAGTTCGAAAGAGGTGAGCAGTTCTTC. It translates to CASSEFERGEQFF.

The chain is built from TRBV15 and TRBJ2-7; D is possibly TRBD1 (6 bases). The germline gives CDR1 LNHNV, CDR2 YYDKDF (reference sequence). V was trimmed by 3 bases and J by 0 bases, leaving 6 bases between them. The CDR3 totals 13 residues. CDR3 DNA sequence: TGTGCCACCAGCAGGGACAGCTCCTACGAGCAGTACTTC. The encoded protein is CATSRDSSYEQYF.

V and J are TRBV6-5 and TRBJ1-1, with 10 bases matching TRBD1. Germline CDR1 and CDR2: MNHEY and SVGAGI. CDR3 length: 15 residues. V was pared by 6 bases and J by 5 bases, with 9 bases of the junction left unmatched. The DNA of the CDR3 is TGTGCCAGCAGCACTAGACAGGGGGCCGGTACTGAAGCTTTCTTT. Translated: CASSTRQGAGTEAFF.

This chain uses TRBV5-5 with TRBJ2-1; D is possibly TRBD2 (6 bases). This CDR3 has 15 residues. Germline CDR1 and CDR2: SGHKS and YYEKEE (reference sequence). Trimming pared 4 bases from V and 6 bases from J, leaving 17 bases between. CDR3 in amino acids: CASSVMTSEGNEQFF. The CDR3 region has the DNA TGTGCCAGCAGCGTGATGACTAGTGAGGGCAATGAGCAGTTCTTC.

The gene calls are TRBV4-2 and TRBJ2-5; 9 bases agree with TRBD2. Germline-derived CDR1 and CDR2 are LGHNA and YNFKEQ. CDR3 size: 17 residues. Germline trimming cut 4 bases from V and 5 bases from J; bases unmatched to any gene: 14. CDR3 region: CASSRNERAGGYETQYF. CDR3 bases: TGTGCCAGCAGCCGCAACGAGCGAGCGGGGGGTTATGAGACCCAGTACTTC.

The chain has TRBV5-6 and TRBJ2-7; possibly TRBD2 for D (5 bases). The CDR3 consists of 14 residues. V lost 0 bases, J lost 7 bases, and 14 bases lay in between. Germline CDR1 and CDR2: SGHDT and YYEEEE. The CDR3 sequence: CASSLGGLRGEQYF. DNA of the CDR3: TGTGCCAGCAGCTTGGGGGGTCTCAGAGGGGAGCAGTACTTC.

The gene calls are TRBV7-9 and TRBJ1-1, with D perhaps matching TRBD1 (5 bases). CDR3 size: 14 residues. Germline V gives CDR1 SEHNR, CDR2 FQNEAQ (reference sequence). V shed 1 base and J shed 4 bases, with 10 bases lying between them. The CDR3 DNA reads as TGTGCCAGCAGCTTAGGGTCTGGGGCCACTGAAGCTTTCTTT. This gives the protein CASSLGSGATEAFF.

The rearrangement joins TRBV15 to TRBJ1-1; tentatively, D is TRBD1 (6 bases). The CDR3 covers 13 residues. V gave up 4 bases and J gave up 3 bases, with 9 bases separating them. Germline V gene sequence: CDR1 LNHNV, CDR2 YYDKDF (reference sequence). In DNA form, the CDR3 reads TGTGCCACCAGCATAACAGGGTACACTGAAGCTTTCTTT. Amino acid sequence: CATSITGYTEAFF.

This sequence joins TRBV9 and TRBJ1-1; TRBD1 is a possible D gene (5 bases). The germline V gene encodes CDR1 SGDLS and CDR2 YYNGEE. V was cut by 0 bases and J by 1 base, with 10 bases left in between. The CDR3 covers 15 residues. CDR3 nucleotides: TGTGCCAGCAGCGTAGGGGCAGGGCCGAACACTGAAGCTTTCTTT. Protein sequence: CASSVGAGPNTEAFF.